A selection of T cell receptor beta chains follows, all from one sample in a study of T cells after yellow fever vaccination. Each CDR3 protein gets one entry after TCRdb re-called the 5' RACE reads with MiXCR. The sample shows approximately 350,000 distinct CDR3 sequences, 9.5% to 13% of them seen only once. The source material was PBMCs, sampled on the day of the first yellow fever vaccination. The receptors stem from a man in his late teens or twenties who received the YFV17D yellow fever vaccine. Both conserved end residues are part of each CDR3. Fields, in order: J gene, V gene, D gene, clone size, CDR3 protein, CDR3 DNA. The D gene is left open where the match is weak. Size values are once, few and many counts, or a class for expanded clones, and some rows have none.

>TRBJ1-2|TRBV5-1|.|.
CASSEGSHYGYTF
TGCGCCAGCAGCGAGGGATCGCACTATGGCTACACCTTC
>TRBJ1-2|TRBV4-3|.|few
CASSQAQGGYGYTF
TGCGCCAGCAGCCAAGCCCAAGGGGGCTATGGCTACACCTTC
>TRBJ1-2|TRBV28|.|few
CATRGGVFYYGYTF
TGTGCCACCCGTGGGGGGGTGTTTTACTATGGCTACACCTTC
>TRBJ2-3|TRBV9|.|.
CASSVVQGTDTQYF
TGTGCCAGCAGCGTAGTACAGGGTACAGATACGCAGTATTTT
>TRBJ2-2|TRBV7-9|.|few
CASSLEGFGTGELFF
TGTGCCAGCAGCTTAGAGGGGTTCGGCACCGGGGAGCTGTTTTTT
>TRBJ1-2|TRBV3-1|.|.
CASSLAPWYGYTF
TGTGCCAGCAGCCTCGCCCCGTGGTATGGCTACACCTTC
>TRBJ2-5|TRBV6-4|.|.
CARKKNRELPF
TGTGCCAGGAAAAAAAACAGGGAGTTACCTTTC
>TRBJ1-2|TRBV7-9|TRBD1|few
CASSLSTGGHYGYTF
TGTGCCAGCAGCTTATCGACAGGGGGTCACTATGGCTACACCTTC
>TRBJ2-3|TRBV29-1|TRBD1|.
CSVKKLTGPSTDTQYF
TGCAGCGTGAAAAAATTGACAGGGCCTAGCACAGATACGCAGTATTTT
>TRBJ2-1|TRBV10-3|.|.
CAISTGVGGNNEQFF
TGTGCCATCAGTACTGGGGTAGGGGGGAACAATGAGCAGTTCTTC
>TRBJ1-1|TRBV2|.|.
CASSERMNTEAFF
TGTGCCAGCAGTGAACGCATGAACACTGAAGCTTTCTTT
>TRBJ1-2|TRBV12-3/TRBV12-4|.|many
CASSFGELYGYTF
TGTGCCAGCAGTTTCGGGGAACTCTATGGCTACACCTTC
>TRBJ2-1|TRBV4-3|TRBD1|few
CASSREGTGGPRNEQFF
TGCGCCAGCAGCCGAGAAGGAACAGGGGGGCCGCGGAATGAGCAGTTCTTC
>TRBJ1-2|TRBV15|.|.
CATVAPGKGYGYTF
TGTGCCACCGTTGCCCCGGGTAAGGGCTATGGCTACACCTTC
>TRBJ2-7|TRBV7-8|TRBD2|few
CASSLISGGAYEQYF
TGTGCCAGCAGCTTAATAAGCGGGGGGGCATACGAGCAGTACTTC
>TRBJ2-2|TRBV5-6|.|many
CASSWAGTLNTGELFF
TGTGCCAGCAGCTGGGCCGGGACACTGAACACCGGGGAGCTGTTTTTT
>TRBJ2-1|TRBV15|.|.
CATSRSIVGREQFF
TGTGCCACCAGCAGATCTATCGTAGGGCGTGAGCAGTTCTTC
>TRBJ2-7|TRBV6-2/TRBV6-3|.|.
CASSYGGVGEQYF
TGTGCCAGCAGTTACGGCGGGGTCGGGGAGCAGTACTTC
>TRBJ2-1|TRBV6-2/TRBV6-3|TRBD2|few
CASGALAGAQNEQFF
TGTGCCAGCGGGGCACTAGCGGGGGCACAGAATGAGCAGTTCTTC
>TRBJ2-1|TRBV29-1|.|.
CSVDEGMRNEQFF
TGCAGCGTTGACGAGGGGATGAGAAATGAGCAGTTCTTC
>TRBJ1-1|TRBV12-3/TRBV12-4|TRBD1|many
CASSSNRGTMNTEAFF
TGTGCCAGCAGTTCTAACAGGGGAACCATGAACACTGAAGCTTTCTTT
>TRBJ2-2|TRBV28|.|.
CASSQLGRNTGELFF
TGTGCCAGCAGTCAGTTGGGCCGTAACACCGGGGAGCTGTTTTTT
>TRBJ2-1|TRBV12-3/TRBV12-4|TRBD2|.
CASTASGGYNEQFF
TGTGCCAGCACTGCTAGCGGGGGGTACAATGAGCAGTTCTTC
>TRBJ1-1|TRBV9|.|.
CASSVAWNTEAFF
TGTGCCAGCAGCGTAGCTTGGAACACTGAAGCTTTCTTT
>TRBJ2-5|TRBV7-3|TRBD2|.
CASSPQGTSRETQYF
TGTGCCAGCAGCCCTCAGGGGACTAGCAGAGAGACCCAGTACTTC
>TRBJ2-5|TRBV20-1|.|.
CSARDPKQGAETQYF
TGCAGTGCTAGAGATCCGAAACAGGGAGCGGAGACCCAGTACTTC
>TRBJ1-1|TRBV6-5|TRBD1|few
CASRRTDRVRTEAFF
TGTGCCAGCAGGCGAACAGACAGGGTGAGGACTGAAGCTTTCTTT
>TRBJ1-1|TRBV6-5|TRBD1|.
CASSYWDRGGTEAFF
TGTGCCAGCAGTTACTGGGACAGGGGGGGGACTGAAGCTTTCTTT
>TRBJ2-1|TRBV4-3|TRBD1|few
CASRPGTASYNEQFF
TGCGCCAGCAGGCCCGGGACAGCGTCCTACAATGAGCAGTTCTTC
>TRBJ2-3|TRBV6-1|TRBD2|few
CASSDSGLAGRDTQYF
TGTGCCAGCAGTGATTCAGGACTAGCGGGGCGGGATACGCAGTATTTT
>TRBJ1-1|TRBV6-1|.|.
CASTSRIKGNTEAFF
TGTGCCAGCACTAGCCGGATCAAAGGGAACACTGAAGCTTTCTTT